Given below is one T cell receptor (beta chain) in context. Its antigen is as yet unknown. There are 15 residues in the CDR3. V dropped 6 bases and J dropped 1 base, with 15 bases sitting between them. Germline CDR1 MNHEY, CDR2 SVGAGI. This sample is drawn from a study of shared clonotypes between healthy human individuals. Study context: Plates per donor: three CD4 naive, three CD4 memory, two CD8 naive, one CD8 memory.

The data were produced by immunoSEQ multiplex PCR, yet TCRdb's version contains in-frame clones alone and is incomplete. The repertoire holds over a million clones, with approximately 80% as singletons. Study results and limitations: Among a few donors, roughly 5.4% of naive CD4 clonotypes were found in common.

Sequenced input: memory CD4+ T cells from PBMCs. Noted subset: CD45RA-negative fraction. This chain joins TRBV6-5 and TRBJ1-1; TRBD1 is a possible D gene (6 bases). The sequence came from a man younger than 35 in good health. Some clones in this sample may be carry-over from other donors' samples. The DNA of the CDR3 is TGTGCCAGCAGGAGATTCCGGACAGAGAACACTGAAGCTTTCTTT. Protein sequence: CASRRFRTENTEAFF.